This T cell receptor (beta chain) was captured by sequencing in a study of CD8+ T cells in alopecia areata. Study background: C3H/HeJ donors with spontaneous alopecia, about 6-12 months old, supplied skin grafts to approximately 7-11-week-old female C3H/HeJ mice. Whole-study findings and limits: Sequences from scalp samples also cover resident alphabeta T cells of normal skin. Alopecia totalis/universalis scalp especially showed more expanded CD8+ clones than normal scalp.

There are a few counts of this clone. Its cognate antigen is unknown. Here the gene names and germline are mouse. The CDR3 goes on 4 residues after the read ends, and that part is filled in from the germline J gene. CD4, CD8alpha, NKG2D, NKG2ACE and other markers were used to sort pooled cutaneous lymph node cells. Sequencing used cDNA as its template, made by extracting RNA and reverse transcribing it. TCRdb keeps only in-frame clones here, not all; method: immunoSEQ multiplex PCR. Recorded here are roughly 5,800 clones, none singletons. The CDR3 length is 13 residues. Germline V gene data show CDR1 as GKSSPN and CDR2 as SITVG. V gave up 1 base and J gave up 2 bases; unmatched junction bases: 0.

V is TRBV31 and J is TRBJ2-5; 7 bases are a match to TRBD1. Sample: CD8+ T cells sorted from a lymph node. This TCR came from a C3H/HeJ mouse with alopecia areata. The mouse strain carries the MHC haplotype H2-k. The CDR3 sequence is CAWSHRGQDTQYF. The part of the CDR3 DNA that was read is TGTGCCTGGAGTCACAGGGGCCAAGAC.